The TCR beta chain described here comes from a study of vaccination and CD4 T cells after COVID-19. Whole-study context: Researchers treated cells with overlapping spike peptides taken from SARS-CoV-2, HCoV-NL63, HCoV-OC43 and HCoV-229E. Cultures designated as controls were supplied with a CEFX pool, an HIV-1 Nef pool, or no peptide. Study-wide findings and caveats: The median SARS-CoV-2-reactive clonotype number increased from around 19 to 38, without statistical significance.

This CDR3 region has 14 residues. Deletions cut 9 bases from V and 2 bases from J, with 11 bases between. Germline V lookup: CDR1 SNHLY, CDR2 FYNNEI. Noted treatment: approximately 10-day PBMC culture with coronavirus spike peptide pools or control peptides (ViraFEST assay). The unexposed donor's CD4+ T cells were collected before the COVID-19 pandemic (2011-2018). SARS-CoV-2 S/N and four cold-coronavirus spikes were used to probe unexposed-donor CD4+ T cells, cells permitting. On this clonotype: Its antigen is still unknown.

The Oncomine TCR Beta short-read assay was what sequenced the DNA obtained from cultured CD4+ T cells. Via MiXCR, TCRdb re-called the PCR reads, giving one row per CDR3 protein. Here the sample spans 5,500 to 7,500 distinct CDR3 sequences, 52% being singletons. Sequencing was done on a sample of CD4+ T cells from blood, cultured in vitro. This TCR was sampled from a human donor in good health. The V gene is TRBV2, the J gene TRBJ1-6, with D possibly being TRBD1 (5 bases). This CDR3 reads CARQGITYNSPLHF. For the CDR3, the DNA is TGTGCCAGGCAGGGTATCACCTATAATTCACCCCTCCACTTT.